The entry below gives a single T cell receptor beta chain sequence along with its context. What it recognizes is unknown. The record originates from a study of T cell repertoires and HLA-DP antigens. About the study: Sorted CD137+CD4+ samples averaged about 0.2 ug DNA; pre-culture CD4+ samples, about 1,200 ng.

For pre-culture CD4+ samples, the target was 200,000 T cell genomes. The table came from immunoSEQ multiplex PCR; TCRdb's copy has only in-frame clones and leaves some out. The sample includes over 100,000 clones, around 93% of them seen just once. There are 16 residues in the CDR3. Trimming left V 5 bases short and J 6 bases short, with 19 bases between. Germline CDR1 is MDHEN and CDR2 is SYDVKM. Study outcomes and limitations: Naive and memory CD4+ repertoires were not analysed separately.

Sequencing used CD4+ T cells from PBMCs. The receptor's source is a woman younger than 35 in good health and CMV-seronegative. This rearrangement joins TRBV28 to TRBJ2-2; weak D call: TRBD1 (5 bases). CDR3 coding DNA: TGTGCCAGCAGTACCACGGACCAGGGCTTTTCCGGGGAGCTGTTTTTT. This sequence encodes CASSTTDQGFSGELFF. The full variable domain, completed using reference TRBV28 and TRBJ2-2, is DVKVTQSSRYLVKRTGEKVFLECVQDMDHENMFWYRQDPGLGLRLIYFSYDVKMKEKGDIPEGYSVSREKKERFSLILESASTNQTSMYLCASSTTDQGFSGELFFGEGSRLTVL.